Listed below are T cell receptor beta chains from one sample, sequenced in a study of T cell changes during pregnancy in multiple sclerosis. Using immunoSEQ multiplex PCR, the repertoire was profiled, and TCRdb retains in-frame clones only, with some absent. The table shows fewer than 60,000 clones, with approximately 90% occurring only once. The specimen was CD4+ T cells from peripheral blood mononuclear cells, collected after pregnancy. The receptors shown here come from a female donor with multiple sclerosis, enrolled in a pregnancy study. The CDR3 runs from the conserved cysteine through the conserved F or W. A D gene is named only where the DNA matches it firmly. Rows may omit the clone size; those that give it use once, few, many or a size class.

d_call j_call v_call clone_size cdr3_aa
. TRBJ2-5 TRBV4-2 . CASTLGAGEETQYF
TRBD2 TRBJ2-1 TRBV10-3 . CAISETHSGSNEQFF
TRBD1 TRBJ1-2 TRBV6-7 . CASSYSGRGLCGYTF
. TRBJ2-5 TRBV2 . CASSERWEQETQYF
. TRBJ2-6 TRBV19 . CASSPSGRAGGANVLTF
TRBD2 TRBJ2-4 TRBV15 once CATSRREVGKNIQYF
. TRBJ1-1 TRBV10-2 . CASSAPHRGWGTEAFF
TRBD2 TRBJ2-7 TRBV28 many CASSSGSFYEQYF
. TRBJ1-5 TRBV6-5 once CASSYSSYSNQPQHF
TRBD2 TRBJ2-5 TRBV27 once CASSLSRLAEETQYF
. TRBJ2-1 TRBV6-6 . CASSETALSYNEQFF
. TRBJ1-4 TRBV23-1 few CASSQSVAGEGEKLFF
TRBD2 TRBJ2-2 TRBV30 . CAWGTSPTGELFF
TRBD2 TRBJ2-2 TRBV19 once CASSGTSGTGELFF
. TRBJ2-2 TRBV30 once CAWSVRSTLRGGELFF
. TRBJ1-2 TRBV9 . CASSVVGDSSYGYTF
TRBD1 TRBJ2-3 TRBV30 . CAWSVNDRGLADTQYF
TRBD1 TRBJ1-1 TRBV30 few CAWSGGTGVTEAFF
. TRBJ1-1 TRBV30 few CAWNPRGTEAFF
. TRBJ1-1 TRBV18 . CASSPLGAGNTEAFF
TRBD2 TRBJ2-2 TRBV19 . CASRPGLADTGELFF
TRBD1 TRBJ1-2 TRBV5-1 . CASSQGQGDGYTF
. TRBJ2-3 TRBV7-2 . CASSSGVGTQYF
. TRBJ1-5 TRBV6-1 once CASSQIDSQPQHF
TRBD2 TRBJ2-1 TRBV10-2 . CASRASGRVVDEQFF
. TRBJ2-5 TRBV11-2 . CASSPAGGLGETQYF
TRBD2 TRBJ2-5 TRBV6-5 . CASRTSAFQETQYF
TRBD1 TRBJ2-7 TRBV6-5 once CASRKEGGGYEQYF
TRBD2 TRBJ2-3 TRBV19 . CASSLPSGRRDTQYF
TRBD1 TRBJ2-4 TRBV5-1 . CASSLGQGIAKNIQYF
TRBD2 TRBJ2-3 TRBV7-3 once CASSPGVAGGPGDTQYF
. TRBJ1-2 TRBV30 once CAWRGMGPTSGYTF
. TRBJ2-4 TRBV19 . CASRLGQGKNIQYF
TRBD1 TRBJ1-2 TRBV5-1 few CASSSKTGDRGYTF
. TRBJ2-5 TRBV6-4 . CASSRDFQETQYF
. TRBJ2-3 TRBV5-1 . CASSLEPTSTDTQYF
TRBD2 TRBJ2-3 TRBV2 once CASSDRTSGSSDTQYF
. TRBJ2-3 TRBV11-2 . CASSRERDTQYF
TRBD2 TRBJ2-1 TRBV2 . CASSASGSSYNEQFF
. TRBJ2-3 TRBV29-1 . CSVDFTDTQYF
TRBD1 TRBJ1-4 TRBV30 . CAWSEGTDEKLFF
TRBD2 TRBJ2-7 TRBV4-3 . CASSQVSGRAGSEQYF
TRBD1 TRBJ1-1 TRBV19 few CASRTGTANTEAFF
. TRBJ2-1 TRBV7-9 . CASSLGQRLNEQFF
TRBD2 TRBJ2-2 TRBV28 . CASSLSRGGGDTGELFF
TRBD1 TRBJ2-4 TRBV4-3 . CASSQGGPLGTGKNIQYF
TRBD2 TRBJ2-1 TRBV5-1 . CASSLTSGRNFLSSYNEQFF
TRBD1 TRBJ2-7 TRBV5-1 . CASSFQQGPNEQYF
TRBD1 TRBJ1-5 TRBV5-1 . CASSLGTGANQPQHF
. TRBJ1-2 TRBV7-9 . CASSRVGLSGYTF
. TRBJ1-3 TRBV5-1 . CASREGVSGNTIYF
TRBD1 TRBJ2-4 TRBV10-3 . CAISAETGPKNIQYF
. TRBJ1-5 TRBV28 . CASSLNLDQPQHF
TRBD1 TRBJ2-7 TRBV28 once CASSRGGGTGEYEQYF
. TRBJ1-5 TRBV18 . CASSPKDPRIRNQPQHF
TRBD1 TRBJ1-6 TRBV5-1 once CASSLGQAYSPLHF
TRBD1 TRBJ1-4 TRBV4-3 once CASSQERTGLEKLFF